This T cell receptor (beta chain) is from a study of T-cell reconstitution after alpha-beta-depleted transplantation in children. The sample holds many counts of this clonotype. Preparation of the TCRbeta library used unique molecular identifiers. TCRdb ran MiXCR on the PCR reads and lists one entry per CDR3 protein. The data hold about 200,000 distinct CDR3 sequences, with approximately 14% observed a single time. The CDR3 is made up of 13 amino acids. V lost 7 bases, J lost 1 base, and 13 bases lay in between. Per germline, CDR1 SQVTM and CDR2 ANQGSEA. Sequencing was performed on PBMCs from the stem cell graft donor, taken from the stem cell graft. The chain is built from TRBV29-1 and TRBJ2-5; possible D gene TRBD2, 5 bases. This TCR came from a human donor who donated a stem cell graft to a child with acute lymphoblastic leukemia. CDR3 sequence: CSAGKLAQETQYF. The CDR3 DNA is TGCAGCGCGGGGAAGCTAGCCCAAGAGACCCAGTACTTC.